Sequencing of this T cell receptor beta chain was carried out in a study of blood T cell repertoires in COVID-19. As for the study in general: The United States, Italy and Spain supplied acute and convalescent COVID-19 samples.

Original data processing: Cell counts per sample came from amplifying reference gene primers. Some clones are missing from TCRdb's copy, which holds only in-frame ones; the method was immunoSEQ multiplex PCR. V and J calls and clone size are copied from that table; D and trimming were computed from the DNA. This sample has approximately 180,000 clones; about 84% occur once, and the top ten carry roughly 20%. Sequences were obtained from peripheral blood. The TCR originated in an older person with COVID-19, enrolled during active disease.

The CDR3 sequence: CASRGTSGRPGETQYF. The CDR3, as DNA: TGTGCCAGTAGAGGGACTAGCGGGAGGCCCGGGGAGACCCAGTACTTC. This chain joins TRBV19 and TRBJ2-5, with 15 bases identical to TRBD2. The CDR3 totals 16 residues. V lost 6 bases and J lost 5; bases outside the gene matches: 7. Germline assignment: CDR1 LNHDA and CDR2 SQIVND (reference sequence).